Following are 26 T cell receptor beta chains from one sample sequenced in a study of memory CD4+ T cells and cytomegalovirus serostatus. Some clones are missing from TCRdb's copy, which holds only in-frame ones; the method was immunoSEQ multiplex PCR. There are 46,000 or so clones in the sample; just under 80% occur only once, and around 0.91% lies in the top ten. The sort gate was single viable CD3+CD4+CD8-CD45RO+ cells for memory CD4+ T cells. The sequencing input was memory CD4+ T cells from blood. These receptor sequences come from an adult in good health and CMV-seronegative.

The J gene is TRBJ1-2, the V gene TRBV19; 9 bases line up with TRBD1. CDR3 length equals 14 residues. Germline V lookup: CDR1 LNHDA, CDR2 SQIVND (reference sequence). The ends lost 5 bases at V and 5 bases at J; junction bases unmatched: 6. The CDR3 protein is CASSPTGGSYGYTF. For the CDR3, the DNA is TGTGCCAGTAGTCCGACAGGGGGATCTTATGGCTACACCTTC.

This chain links TRBV7-2 with TRBJ2-7, with a possible D match to TRBD1 (5 bases). Germline assignment: CDR1 SGHTA and CDR2 FQGNSA. This CDR3 is 13 amino acids long. Between the trimmed V and J ends, which lost 8 bases and 1 base, there was a span of 12 bases. As DNA, the CDR3 is TGTGCCAGCTCCAAAGACAGATCCTACGAGCAGTACTTC. This gives the protein CASSKDRSYEQYF.

This clone has a single count. V gene TRBV7-2 combines with J gene TRBJ1-5; 9 nucleotides agree with TRBD1. CDR1 is SGHTA and CDR2 is FQGNSA in the germline V gene. The CDR3 sequence is 16 residues long. The junction had 5 bases not matched to a gene; V was cut back by 1 base and J by 4 bases. The CDR3 region has the DNA TGTGCCAGCAGCTTAGGTGGACAGGGGAGGAATCAGCCCCAGCATTTT. Amino acids: CASSLGGQGRNQPQHF.

This chain uses TRBV18 with TRBJ1-3; perhaps TRBD1 as D (5 bases). With 3 bases removed from V and 0 bases from J, the gap between germline ends came to 9 bases. Per germline, CDR1 KGHSH and CDR2 LQKENI. The CDR3 contains 15 residues. Here the CDR3 reads CASSPDSRSGNTIYF. The CDR3 nucleotides read TGTGCCAGCTCACCCGACAGCCGCTCTGGAAACACCATATATTTT.

The J gene is TRBJ2-5, the V gene TRBV29-1; 7 positions match TRBD1. CDR1 SQVTM and CDR2 ANQGSEA come from the germline V gene. Trimming at V came to 0 bases and at J to 5 bases, leaving 3 bases not matched to a gene. The CDR3 has 13 amino acids. The CDR3 loop is CSVEETGAETQYF. For the CDR3, the DNA is TGCAGCGTTGAAGAAACAGGGGCGGAGACCCAGTACTTC.

The J gene is TRBJ1-5, the V gene TRBV7-6, with a weak D call TRBD1 (5 bases). The CDR3 runs 15 residues. Trimming left V 1 base short and J 1 base short, with 8 bases between. Looked up from germline, CDR1 is SGHVS and CDR2 is FNYEAQ. The CDR3 loop is CASSLVGGSNQPQHF. CDR3 DNA: TGTGCCAGCAGCTTAGTGGGGGGAAGCAATCAGCCCCAGCATTTT.

This sequence joins TRBV7-2 and TRBJ2-5, with unresolved D. Germline V gives CDR1 SGHTA, CDR2 FQGNSA. The CDR3 runs to 11 residues. The V end lost 1 base, the J end lost 4 bases, and 1 base lay between the germline ends. CDR3 nucleotides: TGTGCCAGCAGCTTAGTAGAGACCCAGTACTTC. The encoded protein is CASSLVETQYF.

The chain couples TRBV2 to TRBJ1-5; D gene uncertain. Germline CDR1 and CDR2: SNHLY and FYNNEI. V was shortened by 5 bases and J by 3 bases, with 11 bases between the two germline ends. This CDR3 region has 14 residues. The DNA of the CDR3 is TGTGCCAGCAGTTGGAAGGGCTACAATCAGCCCCAGCATTTT. Residues: CASSWKGYNQPQHF.

V and J are TRBV28 and TRBJ1-2; D ambiguous. Trimming took off 3 bases at V and 8 bases at J, with 16 bases between the two ends. This CDR3 spans 14 amino acids. CDR1 MDHEN and CDR2 SYDVKM come from the germline V gene. DNA of the CDR3: TGTGCCAGCAGTTTGGCGAACCCGGTGGTGGGCTACACCTTC. Residues: CASSLANPVVGYTF.

The gene calls are TRBV28 and TRBJ1-1; 8 nucleotides match TRBD1. Losses at the gene ends were 8 bases for V and 0 bases for J; bases not matched to a gene: 8. CDR1 and CDR2 (germline): MDHEN, SYDVKM. The CDR3 runs 15 residues. This chain's CDR3 is CASVEYRGLNTEAFF. CDR3 in DNA: TGTGCCAGCGTGGAATACAGGGGGTTGAACACTGAAGCTTTCTTT.

The V and J genes are TRBV4-2 and TRBJ1-3; 9 bases are shared with TRBD1. In germline, CDR1 is LGHNA, CDR2 YNFKEQ. The V and J ends lost 2 bases and 5 bases, in that order; junction bases with no gene match: 19. The CDR3 runs 20 residues. This CDR3 reads CASSQSLSGGQGWGRNTIYF. The CDR3 nucleotides read TGTGCCAGCAGCCAATCCCTTTCGGGGGGACAGGGATGGGGTAGAAACACCATATATTTT.

This clone was recorded a few times. The V gene is TRBV10-3, the J gene TRBJ2-3, with 7 bases matching TRBD2. Germline CDR1 and CDR2: ENHRY and SYGVKD. Trimming took 8 bases from V and 0 from J; bases not matched to a gene: 5. This CDR3 has 14 amino acids. DNA of the CDR3: TGTGCCATCGGCCTAGCGGAAAGCACAGATACGCAGTATTTT. Its translation is CAIGLAESTDTQYF.

V is TRBV4-1 and J is TRBJ1-5, with 9 bases identical to TRBD1. Germline V gene data show CDR1 as MGHRA and CDR2 as YSYEKL. The V segment lost 0 bases and the J segment 3 bases; nucleotides outside the gene matches: 6. The CDR3 consists of 17 residues. The CDR3 region has the DNA TGCGCCAGCAGCCAAGAAGGGGGGACAGGGAACAATCAGCCCCAGCATTTT. Its protein product is CASSQEGGTGNNQPQHF.

The chain carries TRBV18 and TRBJ2-7, with D maybe TRBD1 (5 bases). Trimming took off 3 bases at V and 7 bases at J, with 13 bases between the two ends. Germline V CDR1 and CDR2: KGHSH, LQKENI. This CDR3 comprises 13 residues. The CDR3 bases are TGTGCCAGCTCACCTTCACAGGAGACGGAGCAGTACTTC. It yields the protein CASSPSQETEQYF.

By frequency in the sample, this clone is medium-sized. The J gene is TRBJ1-4, the V gene TRBV6-5; a weak D match, TRBD1 (5 bases). The CDR3 sequence is 15 residues long. Per germline, CDR1 MNHEY and CDR2 SVGAGI. V was cut by 2 bases and J by 3 bases, with 10 bases left in between. CDR3 sequence (DNA): TGTGCCAGCAGTTACGGCAGGGTGGCTAATGAAAAACTGTTTTTT. This encodes CASSYGRVANEKLFF.

This clone was counted between two and nine times. J is TRBJ1-6 and V is TRBV28; D is uncertain. CDR1 MDHEN and CDR2 SYDVKM come from the germline V gene. Trimming took off 7 bases at V and 7 bases at J, with 14 bases between the two ends. This CDR3 is 14 amino acids long. CDR3 sequence reads: CASTQHSENSPLHF. In DNA form, the CDR3 reads TGTGCCAGCACTCAACATAGCGAGAATTCACCCCTCCACTTT.

The V and J genes are TRBV18 and TRBJ1-3; D is uncertain. This CDR3 contains 14 residues. CDR1 KGHSH and CDR2 LQKENI come from the germline V gene. The germline V and J ends were trimmed by 1 base and 2 bases, with 6 bases remaining between them. As DNA, the CDR3 is TGTGCCAGCTCACCACAGGGAGCTGGAAACACCATATATTTT. The encoded protein is CASSPQGAGNTIYF. The variable domain in full, with the rest retrieved from reference TRBV18 and TRBJ1-3, is NAGVMQNPRHLVRRRGQEARLRCSPMKGHSHVYWYRQLPEEGLKFMVYLQKENIIDESGMPKERFSAEFPKEGPSILRIQQVVRGDSAAYFCASSPQGAGNTIYFGEGSWLTVV.

This sequence joins TRBV7-2 and TRBJ2-3; D is uncertain. Germline V gene data show CDR1 as SGHTA and CDR2 as FQGNSA. CDR3 length equals 13 residues. Trimming removed 0 bases at V and 4 bases at J, with 5 bases between. The CDR3 protein is CASSLAASDTQYF. The CDR3, as DNA: TGTGCCAGCAGCTTAGCGGCTTCAGATACGCAGTATTTT.

The chain employs TRBV19 and TRBJ2-6; D is tentatively TRBD1 or TRBD2 (5 bases each). The CDR3 extends over 15 amino acids. V was cut by 7 bases and J by 2 bases, with 12 bases left in between. From germline, CDR1 is LNHDA and CDR2 SQIVND (reference sequence). Here the CDR3 reads CASIPGRPGANVLTF. The CDR3 nucleotides read TGTGCCAGTATTCCGGGGCGCCCTGGGGCCAACGTCCTGACTTTC.

The V call is TRBV5-1, the J call TRBJ1-2, with D maybe TRBD1 (5 bases). V lost 5 bases and J 3 bases, leaving 11 bases between the germline ends. Germline CDR1 reads SGHRS; CDR2 reads YFSETQ. The CDR3 is made up of 13 amino acids. This CDR3 is CASSGQGDYGYTF. CDR3 sequence (DNA): TGCGCCAGCAGTGGGCAGGGAGACTATGGCTACACCTTC.

This clone was seen only once. The gene calls are TRBV10-2 and TRBJ2-2; TRBD1 aligns across 7 bases. This CDR3 is built from 17 residues. Germline-derived CDR1 and CDR2 are WSHSY and SAAADI. Trimming removed 1 base from V and 4 bases from J; junction bases left unmatched: 9. In DNA form, the CDR3 reads TGCGCCAGCAGTGAGTTCCTCTGGACAGGACCCACCGGGGAGCTGTTTTTT. This sequence encodes CASSEFLWTGPTGELFF.

V usage is TRBV29-1 and J usage is TRBJ2-1; D could derive from TRBD1 or TRBD2 (6 bases each). V lost 5 bases to trimming and J lost 7 bases, with 15 bases between them. CDR1 and CDR2 from the germline V gene are SQVTM and ANQGSEA. The CDR3 has 13 amino acids. The CDR3 DNA is TGCAGCGTTCGCGAGGGGGGAGGAAATGAGCAGTTCTTC. It encodes CSVREGGGNEQFF.

This chain links TRBV7-2 with TRBJ1-1; weak D call: TRBD1 (6 bases). The CDR3 is made up of 17 amino acids. V was trimmed by 7 bases and J by 1 base, leaving 22 bases between them. CDR1 SGHTA and CDR2 FQGNSA come from the germline V gene. The CDR3 DNA is TGTGCCAGCACCCTTCTAGGAGGACAGTTTGGGAACACTGAAGCTTTCTTT. Residues: CASTLLGGQFGNTEAFF.

CDR3 sequence: CASSFGFSGETQYF. CDR3 nucleotides: TGTGCCAGCAGCTTCGGGTTCTCGGGGGAGACCCAGTACTTC. The chain has TRBV5-8 and TRBJ2-5, with D tentatively TRBD2 (5 bases). V gave up 2 bases and J gave up 5 bases, with 13 bases separating them. The length of the CDR3 is 14 residues. CDR1 and CDR2 (germline): SGHTS, YDEGEE.

The chain uses TRBV30 and TRBJ2-4; D remains ambiguous. Trimming removed 1 base at V and 0 bases at J, with 13 bases between. The CDR3 has 16 amino acids. CDR1 is GTSNPN and CDR2 is SVGIG in the germline V gene (reference sequence). This CDR3 is CAWSAHSTAAKNIQYF. Here the CDR3 DNA reads TGTGCCTGGAGTGCCCATTCGACCGCAGCCAAAAACATTCAGTACTTC.

This clone was counted a single time. This rearrangement joins TRBV28 to TRBJ1-3; no clear D gene. Germline V lookup: CDR1 MDHEN, CDR2 SYDVKM. The CDR3 length is 12 residues. V lost 2 bases to trimming and J lost 7 bases, with 6 bases between them. In DNA, the CDR3 is TGTGCCAGCAGTTTAAGTTGGAACACCATATATTTT. This translates into CASSLSWNTIYF.